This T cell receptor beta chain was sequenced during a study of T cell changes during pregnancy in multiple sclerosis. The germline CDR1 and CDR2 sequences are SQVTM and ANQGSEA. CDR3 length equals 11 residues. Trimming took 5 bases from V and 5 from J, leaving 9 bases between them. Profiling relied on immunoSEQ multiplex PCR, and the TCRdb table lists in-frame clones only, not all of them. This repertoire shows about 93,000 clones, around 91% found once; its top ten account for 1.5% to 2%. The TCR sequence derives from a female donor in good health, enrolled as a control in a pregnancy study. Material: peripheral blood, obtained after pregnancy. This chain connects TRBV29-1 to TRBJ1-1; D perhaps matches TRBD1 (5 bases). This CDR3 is CSVYSGTEAFF. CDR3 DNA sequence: TGCAGCGTTTACTCAGGGACTGAAGCTTTCTTT.